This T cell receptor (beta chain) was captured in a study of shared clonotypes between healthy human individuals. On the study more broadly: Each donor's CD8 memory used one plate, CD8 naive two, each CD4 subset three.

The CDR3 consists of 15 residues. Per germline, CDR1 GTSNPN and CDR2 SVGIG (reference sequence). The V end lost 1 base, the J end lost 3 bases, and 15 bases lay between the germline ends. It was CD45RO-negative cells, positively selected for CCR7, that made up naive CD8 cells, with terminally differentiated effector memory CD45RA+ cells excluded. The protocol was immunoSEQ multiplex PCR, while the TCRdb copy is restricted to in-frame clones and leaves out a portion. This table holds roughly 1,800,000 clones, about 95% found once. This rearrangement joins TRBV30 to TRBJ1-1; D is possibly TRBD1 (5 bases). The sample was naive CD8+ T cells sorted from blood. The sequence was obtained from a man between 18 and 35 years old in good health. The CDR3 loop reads CAWSAVQVGDTEAFF. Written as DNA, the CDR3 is TGTGCCTGGAGTGCTGTACAGGTAGGGGACACTGAAGCTTTCTTT.